These T cell receptor beta chains were read from a single sample in a study of CD8+ T cells in alopecia areata. Profiled with immunoSEQ multiplex PCR; TCRdb holds only in-frame clones, not every one. The sample lists 200,000 to 250,000 clones, approximately 60% occurring once. The specimen sequenced was CD8+ T cells sorted from blood. The receptors derive from a human donor in good health. CDR3s include the opening cysteine and the closing phenylalanine or tryptophan. The order of the fields is V gene, clone size, D gene, J gene, CDR3 DNA, CDR3 protein. D genes are given only for firm matches. Size tells how often a clone was seen (once, few, many) or the class of an expanded clone, and some rows leave it out.

v_call: TRBV7-3
clone_size: -
d_call: -
j_call: TRBJ2-5
cdr3_nt: TGTGCCAGCAGCTTAGAAAGCTCGGGGGAGACCCAGTACTTC
cdr3_aa: CASSLESSGETQYF

v_call: TRBV7-9
clone_size: few
d_call: -
j_call: TRBJ2-5
cdr3_nt: TGTGCCAGCAGCTCGACCGGGACCAGCTTTCGAGAGACCCAGTACTTC
cdr3_aa: CASSSTGTSFRETQYF

v_call: TRBV29-1
clone_size: few
d_call: TRBD2
j_call: TRBJ2-5
cdr3_nt: TGCAGCGTTGAGGGACTAGCGGGGGAAGAGACCCAGTACTTC
cdr3_aa: CSVEGLAGEETQYF

v_call: TRBV11-1
clone_size: -
d_call: TRBD1
j_call: TRBJ2-7
cdr3_nt: TGTGCCAGCAGCCCACCGGACAGGGAACCCGAGCAGTACTTC
cdr3_aa: CASSPPDREPEQYF

v_call: TRBV30
clone_size: -
d_call: TRBD2
j_call: TRBJ2-5
cdr3_nt: TGTGCCTGGAGCGTCGCGGGGGGTTTCGAGACCCAGTACTTC
cdr3_aa: CAWSVAGGFETQYF

v_call: TRBV2
clone_size: -
d_call: -
j_call: TRBJ1-2
cdr3_nt: TGTGCCAGCAGATCAACAGGGCCCGGCTACACCTTC
cdr3_aa: CASRSTGPGYTF

v_call: TRBV2
clone_size: -
d_call: -
j_call: TRBJ1-1
cdr3_nt: TGTGCCAGCAGTGAAGGGAACACTGAAGCTTTCTTT
cdr3_aa: CASSEGNTEAFF

v_call: TRBV4-1
clone_size: -
d_call: TRBD1
j_call: TRBJ2-7
cdr3_nt: TGCGCCAGCAGCCCCTACCCGTACAGGGGTACCTACGAGCAGTACTTC
cdr3_aa: CASSPYPYRGTYEQYF

v_call: TRBV29-1
clone_size: -
d_call: -
j_call: TRBJ1-1
cdr3_nt: TGCAGCGTTGAAGGTGGGGGAGGCACTGAAGCTTTCTTT
cdr3_aa: CSVEGGGGTEAFF

v_call: TRBV4-1
clone_size: -
d_call: -
j_call: TRBJ1-5
cdr3_nt: TGCGCCAGCAGCCAAGAATCGGGGGGAGGGCCCCAGCATTTT
cdr3_aa: CASSQESGGGPQHF

v_call: TRBV2
clone_size: -
d_call: TRBD2
j_call: TRBJ2-3
cdr3_nt: TGTGCCAGCAGTCTAGCGGGGGGCACAGATACGCAGTATTTT
cdr3_aa: CASSLAGGTDTQYF

v_call: TRBV25-1
clone_size: -
d_call: TRBD1
j_call: TRBJ2-2
cdr3_nt: TGTGCCAGCAGTACCCTCCCGACAGGGACCACCGGGGAGCTGTTTTTT
cdr3_aa: CASSTLPTGTTGELFF

v_call: TRBV11-2
clone_size: -
d_call: -
j_call: TRBJ2-7
cdr3_nt: TGTGCCAGCAGCTTAATGTCCAGGACAGACTCCTACGAGCAGTACTTC
cdr3_aa: CASSLMSRTDSYEQYF

v_call: TRBV5-1
clone_size: -
d_call: -
j_call: TRBJ1-1
cdr3_nt: TGCGCCAGCAGCTTAAACACTGAAGCTTTCTTT
cdr3_aa: CASSLNTEAFF

v_call: TRBV2
clone_size: -
d_call: -
j_call: TRBJ2-7
cdr3_nt: TGTGCCAGCAGTCTTTCCTACGAGCAGTACTTC
cdr3_aa: CASSLSYEQYF

v_call: TRBV5-6
clone_size: -
d_call: -
j_call: TRBJ2-7
cdr3_nt: TGTGCCAGCAGCTCATACGACTGGATTAGGGACGAGCAGTACTTC
cdr3_aa: CASSSYDWIRDEQYF

v_call: TRBV9
clone_size: -
d_call: -
j_call: TRBJ1-6
cdr3_nt: TGTGCCAGCAGCGTAGGGAGCTCCTATAATTCACCCCTCCACTTT
cdr3_aa: CASSVGSSYNSPLHF

v_call: TRBV6-1
clone_size: -
d_call: -
j_call: TRBJ1-5
cdr3_nt: TGTGCCAGCTCGCGGGTGGACGATCAGCCCCAGCATTTT
cdr3_aa: CASSRVDDQPQHF

v_call: TRBV13
clone_size: -
d_call: TRBD1
j_call: TRBJ1-5
cdr3_nt: TGTGCCAGCAGCTTTGGACAGGGGTCTCAGCCCCAGCATTTT
cdr3_aa: CASSFGQGSQPQHF

v_call: TRBV11-2
clone_size: -
d_call: -
j_call: TRBJ2-5
cdr3_nt: TGTGCCAGCGGGGGCCACCGTGGGGAGACCCAGTACTTC
cdr3_aa: CASGGHRGETQYF

v_call: TRBV29-1
clone_size: once
d_call: -
j_call: TRBJ2-1
cdr3_nt: TGCAGCGTTGATGGAGGCGCCGGGAACAATGAGCAGTTCTTC
cdr3_aa: CSVDGGAGNNEQFF

v_call: TRBV2
clone_size: -
d_call: -
j_call: TRBJ2-2
cdr3_nt: TGTGCCAGCAGTAGGAGTCAGGCGACCGGGGAGCTGTTTTTT
cdr3_aa: CASSRSQATGELFF

v_call: TRBV5-1
clone_size: -
d_call: -
j_call: TRBJ2-7
cdr3_nt: TGCGCCAGCAGCCCGGGACCCCGATACGAGCAGTACTTC
cdr3_aa: CASSPGPRYEQYF

v_call: TRBV5-1
clone_size: -
d_call: TRBD1
j_call: TRBJ2-7
cdr3_nt: TGCGCCAGCAGGACCGGGACAGTGGGTAGCGAGCAGTACTTC
cdr3_aa: CASRTGTVGSEQYF

v_call: TRBV6-5
clone_size: -
d_call: -
j_call: TRBJ2-3
cdr3_nt: TGTGCCAGCAGTTCCGACAGGCCAGATACGCAGTATTTT
cdr3_aa: CASSSDRPDTQYF

v_call: TRBV7-6
clone_size: -
d_call: TRBD2
j_call: TRBJ2-3
cdr3_nt: TGTGCCAGCAGCTTAGCGTCTAGCGGCACCACAGATACGCAGTATTTT
cdr3_aa: CASSLASSGTTDTQYF

v_call: TRBV29-1
clone_size: -
d_call: TRBD1
j_call: TRBJ1-1
cdr3_nt: TGCAGCGTTGTCGGACAGGGCTTCGAAGCTTTCTTT
cdr3_aa: CSVVGQGFEAFF

v_call: TRBV2
clone_size: -
d_call: -
j_call: TRBJ2-7
cdr3_nt: TGTGCCAGTGATAGGCCTAGCCCCGAGCAGTACTTC
cdr3_aa: CASDRPSPEQYF

v_call: TRBV27
clone_size: few
d_call: -
j_call: TRBJ2-7
cdr3_nt: TGTGCCAGCAGTTTATCCCGACGGGGCGAGCAGTACTTC
cdr3_aa: CASSLSRRGEQYF

v_call: TRBV18
clone_size: many
d_call: -
j_call: TRBJ1-5
cdr3_nt: TGTGCCAGCTCGCCGGGACCCTCGGGGCCCCAGCATTTT
cdr3_aa: CASSPGPSGPQHF

v_call: TRBV6-6
clone_size: -
d_call: -
j_call: TRBJ2-5
cdr3_nt: TGTGCCAGCAGTCCAGGACTGGCAGAGACCCAGTACTTC
cdr3_aa: CASSPGLAETQYF

v_call: TRBV20-1
clone_size: -
d_call: -
j_call: TRBJ1-1
cdr3_nt: TGCACACCGGGAGAGAACACTGAAGCTTTCTTT
cdr3_aa: CTPGENTEAFF

v_call: TRBV4-1
clone_size: -
d_call: -
j_call: TRBJ2-7
cdr3_nt: TGCGCCAGCAGCCAAGGGAGGAGTGGAACCTCCGAGCAGTACTTC
cdr3_aa: CASSQGRSGTSEQYF

v_call: TRBV11-1
clone_size: -
d_call: -
j_call: TRBJ2-3
cdr3_nt: TGTGCCAGCAGCTTAATTTGGGGGGATACGCAGTATTTT
cdr3_aa: CASSLIWGDTQYF

v_call: TRBV7-9
clone_size: few
d_call: -
j_call: TRBJ1-4
cdr3_nt: TGTGCCAGCAGCCCCCAACCTGGTCGTAATGAAAAACTGTTTTTT
cdr3_aa: CASSPQPGRNEKLFF

v_call: TRBV5-1
clone_size: -
d_call: TRBD1
j_call: TRBJ2-7
cdr3_nt: TGCGCCAGCAGCTCTTACGGGACAGGGAACGAGCAGTACTTC
cdr3_aa: CASSSYGTGNEQYF

v_call: TRBV29-1
clone_size: -
d_call: -
j_call: TRBJ2-5
cdr3_nt: TGCAGCGTGTGGGGACCAAGCAAGGAGACCCAGTACTTC
cdr3_aa: CSVWGPSKETQYF

v_call: TRBV25-1
clone_size: -
d_call: TRBD1
j_call: TRBJ2-7
cdr3_nt: TGTGCCAGTTTAGGTACCCGGGACAGGGGATACGAGCAGTACTTC
cdr3_aa: CASLGTRDRGYEQYF

v_call: TRBV9
clone_size: -
d_call: TRBD1
j_call: TRBJ1-4
cdr3_nt: TGTGCCAGCAGCGCGGGACAGCGGAATGAAAAACTGTTTTTT
cdr3_aa: CASSAGQRNEKLFF

v_call: TRBV7-9
clone_size: -
d_call: -
j_call: TRBJ2-3
cdr3_nt: TGTGCCAGCAGCCCTCTGGGCGCCACTAGCACAGATACGCAGTATTTT
cdr3_aa: CASSPLGATSTDTQYF

v_call: TRBV13
clone_size: few
d_call: -
j_call: TRBJ2-1
cdr3_nt: TGTGCCAGCAGCCCCTCTGGGCGCTCCTCCTACAATGAGCAGTTCTTC
cdr3_aa: CASSPSGRSSYNEQFF

v_call: TRBV15
clone_size: -
d_call: TRBD2
j_call: TRBJ2-5
cdr3_nt: TGTGCCACCGGGGGGGGGCAAGAGACCCAGTACTTC
cdr3_aa: CATGGGQETQYF

v_call: TRBV29-1
clone_size: -
d_call: TRBD1
j_call: TRBJ2-7
cdr3_nt: TGCAGCGTTGCCCCGACAGGGCTGACCTACGAGCAGTACTTC
cdr3_aa: CSVAPTGLTYEQYF

v_call: TRBV7-2
clone_size: -
d_call: -
j_call: TRBJ1-2
cdr3_nt: TGTGCCAGCAGCTTAAGTAACGGCGCTAACTATGGCTACACCTTC
cdr3_aa: CASSLSNGANYGYTF

v_call: TRBV15
clone_size: few
d_call: -
j_call: TRBJ2-7
cdr3_nt: TGTGCCACCAGCGGCGGGATCTCCTACGAGCAGTACTTC
cdr3_aa: CATSGGISYEQYF

v_call: TRBV2
clone_size: few
d_call: -
j_call: TRBJ2-7
cdr3_nt: TGTGCCAGCAGTGGTCAGGACCAGGTTTACGAGCAGTACTTC
cdr3_aa: CASSGQDQVYEQYF

v_call: TRBV4-1
clone_size: once
d_call: TRBD1
j_call: TRBJ2-1
cdr3_nt: TGCGCCAGCAGCCAAGGGACAGGGGACCCTCTCTACAATGAGCAGTTCTTC
cdr3_aa: CASSQGTGDPLYNEQFF

v_call: TRBV7-9
clone_size: few
d_call: -
j_call: TRBJ2-1
cdr3_nt: TGTGCCAGCAGCTTGTCTCCCAATGAGCAGTTCTTC
cdr3_aa: CASSLSPNEQFF

v_call: TRBV5-1
clone_size: -
d_call: TRBD1
j_call: TRBJ2-1
cdr3_nt: TGCGCCAGCAGGGAGTGGGACAGTAATTCTAATGAGCAGTTCTTC
cdr3_aa: CASREWDSNSNEQFF

v_call: TRBV13
clone_size: -
d_call: TRBD2
j_call: TRBJ2-1
cdr3_nt: TGTGCCAGCAGCTTAGAGGGAGGGGACTTTCGCAATGAGCAGTTCTTC
cdr3_aa: CASSLEGGDFRNEQFF